These 31 T cell receptor beta chains came from one sample sequenced in a study of CD8 T cells in Susac syndrome. Random-hexamer reverse transcription was applied to roughly 0.5 to 1 ug RNA. TCRdb fed the immunoSEQ multiplex PCR reads into MiXCR, producing one record per CDR3 protein. The profile shows about 130,000 distinct CDR3 sequences, 90% to 95% of them singletons. What was sequenced was CD4+ T cells from PBMCs. These receptors all come from a human donor in good health.

The V call is TRBV5-5, the J call TRBJ2-7; D is uncertain. The CDR3 length is 16 residues. Germline CDR1 and CDR2: SGHKS and YYEKEE (reference sequence). V gave up 1 base and J gave up 3 bases, with 17 bases separating them. The CDR3 sequence is CASSLSVIGSVYEQYF. CDR3 DNA: TGTGCCAGCAGCTTGAGCGTTATAGGGTCCGTCTACGAGCAGTACTTC.

V usage is TRBV5-1 and J usage is TRBJ2-6; 8 bases are shared with TRBD1. CDR1 is SGHRS and CDR2 is YFSETQ in the germline V gene. The trim removed 3 bases at V and 0 bases at J, leaving 5 bases unmatched. This CDR3 is 17 amino acids long. The CDR3 spells CASSSGQALSGANVLTF. DNA of the CDR3: TGCGCCAGCAGCTCGGGACAGGCACTCTCTGGGGCCAACGTCCTGACTTTC. Combining the CDR3 with reference TRBV5-1 and TRBJ2-6 gives the whole variable domain KAGVTQTPRYLIKTRGQQVTLSCSPISGHRSVSWYQQTPGQGLQFLFEYFSETQRNKGNFPGRFSGRQFSNSRSEMNVSTLELGDSALYLCASSSGQALSGANVLTFGAGSRLTVL.

The chain combines TRBV3-1 with TRBJ2-3; no reliable D call. Looked up from germline, CDR1 is LGHDT and CDR2 is YNNKEL (reference sequence). Trimming took off 0 bases at V and 3 bases at J, with 10 bases between the two ends. The CDR3 runs 15 residues. The CDR3 here is CASSQDNYRTDTQYF. DNA of the CDR3: TGTGCCAGCAGCCAAGACAACTATCGGACAGATACGCAGTATTTT.

The V and J genes are TRBV7-9 and TRBJ2-1; no clear D. Between the trimmed V and J ends, which lost 5 bases and 5 bases, there was a span of 13 bases. The germline V gene encodes CDR1 SEHNR and CDR2 FQNEAQ (reference sequence). There are 14 residues in the CDR3. The CDR3, as DNA: TGTGCCAGCAGCCCCATTGGACCGAACAATGAGCAGTTCTTC. It encodes CASSPIGPNNEQFF.

In this sample, this clonotype turned up once. V and J are TRBV5-6 and TRBJ2-2; no definite D call. The V gene lost 4 bases and the J gene lost 3 bases, with 16 bases spanning the gap. CDR1 is SGHDT and CDR2 is YYEEEE in the germline V gene. This CDR3 spans 16 amino acids. CDR3 sequence: CASSTTEVGYTGELFF. The CDR3 bases are TGTGCCAGCAGCACCACCGAGGTTGGGTACACCGGGGAGCTGTTTTTT. Complete variable domain (other parts from reference TRBV5-6 and TRBJ2-2): DAGVTQSPTHLIKTRGQQVTLRCSPKSGHDTVSWYQQALGQGPQFIFQYYEEEERQRGNFPDRFSGHQFPNYSSELNVNALLLGDSALYLCASSTTEVGYTGELFFGEGSRLTVL.

The V call is TRBV28, the J call TRBJ2-1; 7 bases agree with TRBD1. CDR3 length: 16 amino acids. The J segment lost 2 bases and the V segment lost 4 bases, leaving 8 bases of the junction unmatched. Germline V gives CDR1 MDHEN, CDR2 SYDVKM. The CDR3 sequence: CASSSNRQGPYNEQFF. The DNA for the CDR3 is TGTGCCAGCAGTTCCAATAGACAGGGACCCTACAATGAGCAGTTCTTC.

The chain recombines TRBV12-3 or TRBV12-4 with TRBJ1-2, with 9 positions matching TRBD1. The V segment lost 8 bases and the J segment 8 bases; nucleotides outside the gene matches: 9. The CDR3 covers 13 residues. CDR3 bases: TGTGCCAGCGGACGGGACAGGGAGAGCGGCTACACCTTC. Translating it yields CASGRDRESGYTF.

This chain links TRBV3-1 with TRBJ2-1, with TRBD2 as a possible D gene (6 bases). Germline V gene sequence: CDR1 LGHDT, CDR2 YNNKEL (reference sequence). The V end was cut by 3 bases, the J end by 6 bases, with 15 bases between. The CDR3 has 15 residues. CDR3 sequence: CASSHSLDYINEQFF. DNA for the CDR3: TGTGCCAGCAGCCATTCCCTGGACTACATCAATGAGCAGTTCTTC.

The chain uses TRBV14 and TRBJ1-2, with D tentatively TRBD1 (5 bases). Germline V gene lookup returns CDR1 SGHDN and CDR2 FVKESK. V was clipped by 0 bases and J by 4 bases, with 9 bases between them. This CDR3 region has 14 residues. Here the CDR3 reads CASSQERGPYGYTF. CDR3 bases: TGTGCCAGCAGCCAAGAAAGGGGTCCCTATGGCTACACCTTC.

CDR3 in amino acids: CASSQYGEQYF. DNA of the CDR3: TGTGCCAGCAGCCAGTATGGAGAGCAGTACTTC. The gene calls are TRBV3-1 and TRBJ2-7; no clear D. The CDR3 runs to 11 residues. Trimming stripped 3 bases from V and 7 bases from J, with 7 bases between. Germline loops: CDR1 LGHDT, CDR2 YNNKEL (reference sequence).

The chain joins TRBV3-1 to TRBJ2-2; D is ambiguous. V was cut by 4 bases and J by 4 bases, with 7 bases left in between. The CDR3 extends over 13 amino acids. Looked up from germline, CDR1 is LGHDT and CDR2 is YNNKEL (reference sequence). The CDR3 DNA reads as TGTGCCAGCAGCCCGTCGCCCACCGGGGAGCTGTTTTTT. This sequence encodes CASSPSPTGELFF.

This clonotype was seen a single time. This chain uses TRBV5-1 with TRBJ1-2, with TRBD1 identical over 9 bases. Trimming removed 3 bases from V and 6 bases from J; junction bases left unmatched: 3. Looked up from germline, CDR1 is SGHRS and CDR2 is YFSETQ. This CDR3 contains 13 residues. The chain's CDR3 is CASSSRQGDGYTF. CDR3 DNA sequence: TGCGCCAGCAGCTCTCGACAGGGGGATGGCTACACCTTC.

This clonotype was observed once. The chain uses TRBV3-1 and TRBJ2-4, with a weak D call TRBD1 (7 bases). This CDR3 contains 16 residues. Between the trimmed V and J ends, which lost 4 bases and 5 bases, there was a span of 18 bases. Germline CDR1 is LGHDT and CDR2 is YNNKEL (reference sequence). The CDR3 sequence is CASSPAGSRGENIQYF. The CDR3 coding sequence is TGTGCCAGCAGCCCCGCCGGCAGCAGGGGGGAAAACATTCAGTACTTC.

V and J are TRBV10-3 and TRBJ1-2, with 7 positions matching TRBD1. CDR3 length: 14 amino acids. Germline-derived CDR1 and CDR2 are ENHRY and SYGVKD. Germline trimming cut 6 bases from V and 8 bases from J; bases unmatched to any gene: 12. CDR3 bases: TGTGCCATCAGCACAACTGACAGGGTACACGGCTACACCTTC. Its protein product is CAISTTDRVHGYTF.

The J gene is TRBJ1-1, the V gene TRBV5-1; perhaps TRBD1 as D (5 bases). V was trimmed by 4 bases and J by 0 bases, leaving 13 bases between them. Germline V gene data show CDR1 as SGHRS and CDR2 as YFSETQ. The CDR3 is 15 amino acids. CDR3 residues: CASSGRQSLNTEAFF. CDR3 nucleotide sequence: TGCGCCAGCAGCGGACGACAGAGTTTGAACACTGAAGCTTTCTTT.

The chain joins TRBV30 to TRBJ2-6; D is ambiguous. V lost 5 bases to trimming and J lost 0 bases, with 14 bases between them. The germline V gene encodes CDR1 GTSNPN and CDR2 SVGIG (reference sequence). The CDR3 is made up of 16 amino acids. CDR3 amino acids: CAWAVGSFSGANVLTF. The CDR3, as DNA: TGTGCCTGGGCGGTCGGTTCCTTCTCTGGGGCCAACGTCCTGACTTTC. Together with reference TRBV30 and TRBJ2-6, the CDR3 gives the full variable domain: SQTIHQWPATLVQPVGSPLSLECTVEGTSNPNLYWYRQAAGRGLQLLFYSVGIGQISSEVPQNLSASRPQDRQFILSSKKLLLSDSGFYLCAWAVGSFSGANVLTFGAGSRLTVL.

The rearrangement links TRBV3-1 to TRBJ2-3; D is ambiguous. The germline V gene has CDR1 LGHDT and CDR2 YNNKEL (reference sequence). V dropped 2 bases and J dropped 8 bases, with 5 bases sitting between them. This CDR3 comprises 11 residues. CDR3 DNA sequence: TGTGCCAGCAGCCAACCTGGTACGCAGTATTTT. This codes for CASSQPGTQYF.

This chain connects TRBV28 to TRBJ1-4, with D possibly TRBD1 on 5 matching bases. Per the germline V gene, CDR1 is MDHEN and CDR2 is SYDVKM. CDR3 length: 14 residues. Trimming cost V 5 bases and J 15 bases, with 22 bases left between them. CDR3 nucleotide sequence: TGTGCCAGCAGTAGAATTAACTTGGGACTGGGAGTGTTTTTT. Translating it yields CASSRINLGLGVFF.

V usage is TRBV29-1 and J usage is TRBJ2-4; D tentatively fits TRBD1 or TRBD2 (5 bases each). The length of the CDR3 is 15 residues. V lost 5 bases and J 2 bases, leaving 16 bases between the germline ends. Germline CDR1 SQVTM, CDR2 ANQGSEA. In nucleotides, the CDR3 is TGCAGCGTTCGGGACCCGGGGATTCCCAAAAACATTCAGTACTTC. It specifies CSVRDPGIPKNIQYF.

CDR3 DNA: TGCAGCGTAAAGGGGCTGAGCGAGACCCAGTACTTC. Encoded protein: CSVKGLSETQYF. The chain joins TRBV29-1 to TRBJ2-5, with D tentatively TRBD1 (5 bases). Trimming removed 6 bases at V and 5 bases at J, with 13 bases between. The length of the CDR3 is 12 residues. Per germline, CDR1 SQVTM and CDR2 ANQGSEA.

The chain carries TRBV29-1 and TRBJ2-3, with TRBD1 matching 9 bases. Germline-derived CDR1 and CDR2 are SQVTM and ANQGSEA. Trimming removed 6 bases from V and 4 bases from J; junction bases left unmatched: 14. This CDR3 contains 16 residues. The CDR3 spells CSVTGGLAGAADTQYF. The CDR3 DNA reads as TGCAGCGTCACAGGGGGCTTGGCGGGAGCAGCAGATACGCAGTATTTT.

The chain recombines TRBV5-1 with TRBJ2-7; 12 nucleotides line up with TRBD2. CDR1 and CDR2 (germline): SGHRS, YFSETQ. Trimming at V came to 4 bases and at J to 3 bases, leaving 2 bases not matched to a gene. The CDR3 runs to 14 residues. The DNA of the CDR3 is TGCGCCAGCAGCCGGACTAGCGGGATCTACGAGCAGTACTTC. Translation gives CASSRTSGIYEQYF. The variable domain in full, completed from reference TRBV5-1 and TRBJ2-7, reads KAGVTQTPRYLIKTRGQQVTLSCSPISGHRSVSWYQQTPGQGLQFLFEYFSETQRNKGNFPGRFSGRQFSNSRSEMNVSTLELGDSALYLCASSRTSGIYEQYFGPGTRLTVT.

J is TRBJ2-7 and V is TRBV6-5; TRBD1 matches 7 bases. There are 14 residues in the CDR3. The ends lost 6 bases at V and 2 bases at J; junction bases unmatched: 7. Germline loops: CDR1 MNHEY, CDR2 SVGAGI. The CDR3 loop is CASRRTGTAYEQYF. In DNA form, the CDR3 reads TGTGCCAGCAGACGAACTGGGACAGCCTACGAGCAGTACTTC.

The chain couples TRBV7-2 to TRBJ2-4, with TRBD2 matching over 7 bases. In germline, CDR1 is SGHTA, CDR2 FQGNSA. The CDR3 length is 14 residues. Trimming cost V 1 base and J 7 bases; bases outside gene matches: 4. The CDR3 DNA reads TGTGCCAGCAGCTTAGAGACTAGCCCCAACATTCAGTACTTC. This codes for CASSLETSPNIQYF. Using reference TRBV7-2 and TRBJ2-4 for the parts outside the CDR3, the full variable domain is GAGVSQSPSNKVTEKGKDVELRCDPISGHTALYWYRQSLGQGLEFLIYFQGNSAPDKSGLPSDRFSAERTGGSVSTLTIQRTQQEDSAVYLCASSLETSPNIQYFGAGTRLSVL.

This chain links TRBV5-1 with TRBJ1-1; weak D call: TRBD1 (5 bases). Germline V gives CDR1 SGHRS, CDR2 YFSETQ. The V end lost 0 bases, the J end lost 11 bases, and 11 bases lay between the germline ends. The CDR3 has 12 amino acids. The DNA of the CDR3 is TGCGCCAGCAGCTTGGAGTCGGGGGGTGCTTTCTTT. Its protein product is CASSLESGGAFF.

The chain recombines TRBV29-1 with TRBJ2-4, with unresolved D. In germline, CDR1 is SQVTM, CDR2 ANQGSEA. Trimming removed 1 base at V and 2 bases at J, with 3 bases between. The CDR3 loop spans 12 amino acids. CDR3 protein: CSVEGTKNIQYF. The DNA of the CDR3 is TGCAGCGTTGAAGGGACCAAAAACATTCAGTACTTC.

The rearrangement joins TRBV5-1 to TRBJ2-5; no firm D call. The V gene's germline CDR1 is SGHRS and CDR2 YFSETQ. V dropped 0 bases and J dropped 4 bases, with 10 bases sitting between them. The CDR3 is 14 residues long. This chain's CDR3 is CASSLEAGSETQYF. DNA for the CDR3: TGCGCCAGCAGCTTGGAGGCCGGCTCAGAGACCCAGTACTTC.

The J gene is TRBJ2-5, the V gene TRBV12-3 or TRBV12-4; D may be TRBD2 (6 bases). V lost 7 bases, J lost 5 bases, and 17 bases lay in between. CDR3 length: 14 residues. CDR3 nucleotides: TGTGCCAGCACCTGGGGGGAAGGTGGTGAGACCCAGTACTTC. Its protein product is CASTWGEGGETQYF.

The chain employs TRBV9 and TRBJ2-3, with 7 bases that match TRBD1. Germline V gene sequence: CDR1 SGDLS, CDR2 YYNGEE. The CDR3 contains 16 residues. Trimming cost V 4 bases and J 2 bases; bases outside gene matches: 10. The CDR3 sequence is CASSLRGDSNTDTQYF. The CDR3 DNA follows: TGTGCCAGCAGCCTCAGAGGGGACAGTAACACAGATACGCAGTATTTT.

The CDR3 DNA is TGTGCCAGCAGCCCTTGGAGGGGAGAGTACCAAGAGACCCAGTACTTC. Translating gives CASSPWRGEYQETQYF. The chain has TRBV12-3 or TRBV12-4 and TRBJ2-5, with D perhaps matching TRBD2 (6 bases). V was trimmed by 6 bases and J by 0 bases, leaving 17 bases between them. This CDR3 region has 16 residues.

This chain joins TRBV6-2 or TRBV6-3 and TRBJ1-1; D might be TRBD1 (5 bases). Germline CDR1 MNHEY, CDR2 SVGEGT. V was shortened by 7 bases and J by 3 bases, with 15 bases between the two germline ends. The CDR3 loop spans 14 amino acids. CDR3: CASIHPGGYTEAFF. The CDR3 nucleotides are TGTGCCAGCATCCATCCCGGGGGGTACACTGAAGCTTTCTTT.